The source of this T cell receptor beta chain is a study of sequential checkpoint blockade in melanoma. The wider study: Maintenance nivolumab came after either treatment sequence.

Sequencing used immunoSEQ multiplex PCR; TCRdb keeps in-frame clones, though not all of them. The sample carries some 18,000 clones, just under 75% recorded once. This clone appeared a few times. Germline V gives CDR1 MNHEY, CDR2 SMNVEV (reference sequence). V was clipped by 5 bases and J by 4 bases, with 21 bases between them. This CDR3 is built from 16 residues. As to treatment: randomized to nivolumab then ipilimumab (arm A) or the reverse (arm B). The specimen was CD8+ T cells sorted from blood (inferred from file names), collected from a patient given nivolumab and ipilimumab in sequence. The rearrangement joins TRBV27 to TRBJ2-7; D possibly corresponds to TRBD2 (6 bases). The sequence came from a human donor with melanoma. DNA for the CDR3: TGTGCCAGCAGTAGTTCCCTGGGACTCCGGCCTTACGAGCAGTACTTC. Translation gives CASSSSLGLRPYEQYF.